Listed here are 21 T cell receptor beta chains from one sample, sequenced in a study of cytomegalovirus exposure and HLA in healthy donors (dated by TCRdb to 2016 to 2017). Library prep was done by the immunoSEQ multiplex PCR assay. For the multiplex PCR, a mixture combining 60 forward primers for TCR Vbeta segments and 13 reverse primers for TCR Jbeta segments was used. Not all clones reach the TCRdb copy of this immuneACCESS table, which keeps in-frame sequences only. Checked studies attribute under half of the gap to unresolved V genes and leave the rest unexplained. The sample profile shows approximately 150,000 clones; 75% to 90% of them were found once. Of the sample, roughly 2% is held by the ten largest clones. Material for sequencing was PBMCs. The receptors were sampled from a human donor in good health.

The CDR3 sequence: CASSPWTGSYEQYF. The CDR3 DNA reads TGTGCCAGCAGCCCATGGACAGGTTCCTACGAGCAGTACTTC. The chain is built from TRBV7-2 and TRBJ2-7; 7 bases agree with TRBD1. Germline V gene data show CDR1 as SGHTA and CDR2 as FQGNSA. The junction had 5 bases not matched to a gene; V was cut back by 5 bases and J by 1 base. The CDR3 extends over 14 amino acids.

As DNA, the CDR3 is TGTGCCAGCAGTTACCAGTCCGGGACTAGCGAAGAGACCCAGTACTTC. It is translated as CASSYQSGTSEETQYF. V usage is TRBV6-5 and J usage is TRBJ2-5; 10 bases fit TRBD2. This CDR3 spans 16 amino acids. V was clipped by 2 bases and J by 3 bases; unmatched bases: 6. In germline, CDR1 is MNHEY, CDR2 SVGAGI.

This clone has only one observation. V gene TRBV19 combines with J gene TRBJ1-6; 7 bases match TRBD1. Germline V lookup: CDR1 LNHDA, CDR2 SQIVND (reference sequence). V lost 3 bases to trimming and J lost 0 bases; unmatched junction nucleotides: 5. This CDR3 comprises 17 residues. The DNA of the CDR3 is TGTGCCAGTAGTATCTGGACAGGCAGCTCCTATAATTCACCCCTCCACTTT. Its protein is CASSIWTGSSYNSPLHF.

This rearrangement joins TRBV19 to TRBJ1-5; the D is unclear. Germline CDR1 and CDR2: LNHDA and SQIVND (reference sequence). This CDR3 comprises 15 residues. V was clipped by 5 bases and J by 4 bases, with 15 bases between them. The CDR3 bases are TGTGCCAGTAGTTCGTCAGACGGACTGAATCAGCCCCAGCATTTT. Translated: CASSSSDGLNQPQHF.

This sequence joins TRBV9 and TRBJ1-1; D is uncertain. The germline V and J ends were trimmed by 5 bases and 0 bases, with 8 bases remaining between them. This CDR3 contains 13 residues. The V gene's germline CDR1 is SGDLS and CDR2 YYNGEE. The CDR3 loop reads CASRAPLNTEAFF. In DNA, the CDR3 is TGTGCCAGCAGGGCCCCCTTGAACACTGAAGCTTTCTTT. Drawing the rest from reference TRBV9 and TRBJ1-1, the complete variable domain is DSGVTQTPKHLITATGQRVTLRCSPRSGDLSVYWYQQSLDQGLQFLIQYYNGEERAKGNILERFSAQQFPDLHSELNLSSLELGDSALYFCASRAPLNTEAFFGQGTRLTVV.

The V and J genes are TRBV6-5 and TRBJ2-3; D is ambiguous. This CDR3 has 14 amino acids. Looked up from germline, CDR1 is MNHEY and CDR2 is SVGAGI. Trimming cost V 2 bases and J 0 bases, with 6 bases left between them. CDR3 sequence: CASSYGASTDTQYF. The CDR3 bases are TGTGCCAGCAGTTACGGAGCGAGCACAGATACGCAGTATTTT.

This clone came up once. Other DNA sequences in the same sample also yield this CDR3. The chain employs TRBV6-5 and TRBJ2-6, with a tentative D call TRBD1 (5 bases). There are 15 residues in the CDR3. Germline CDR1 reads MNHEY; CDR2 reads SVGAGI. The V end was cut by 2 bases, the J end by 1 base, with 6 bases between. CDR3 coding DNA: TGTGCCAGCAGTTACGCAGGGTCTGGGGCCAACGTCCTGACTTTC. Amino acid sequence: CASSYAGSGANVLTF.

The chain joins TRBV10-2 to TRBJ2-3; 7 bases are shared with TRBD1. Germline V gene lookup returns CDR1 WSHSY and CDR2 SAAADI. The CDR3 covers 13 residues. V lost 10 bases and J lost 2; bases outside the gene matches: 6. The CDR3 here is CAIAQGYTDTQYF. DNA of the CDR3: TGCGCCATCGCACAGGGGTACACAGATACGCAGTATTTT.

J is TRBJ1-2 and V is TRBV29-1; D gene unclear. The germline V gene has CDR1 SQVTM and CDR2 ANQGSEA. The V gene lost 6 bases and the J gene lost 4 bases, with 12 bases spanning the gap. This CDR3 has 12 amino acids. The CDR3: CSVDTVSYGYTF. For the CDR3, the DNA is TGCAGCGTCGACACAGTGAGCTATGGCTACACCTTC.

This chain joins TRBV9 and TRBJ2-3; 8 bases map to TRBD2. Per the germline V gene, CDR1 is SGDLS and CDR2 is YYNGEE. Germline trimming cut 0 bases from V and 2 bases from J; bases unmatched to any gene: 8. The CDR3 runs 17 residues. CDR3 coding DNA: TGTGCCAGCAGCGTAGTGGGTAGCGGGGCAATCACAGATACGCAGTATTTT. Protein: CASSVVGSGAITDTQYF.

The chain links TRBV5-6 to TRBJ1-1; maybe TRBD1 (6 bases). Trimming cost V 4 bases and J 1 base, with 14 bases left between them. CDR1 is SGHDT, CDR2 YYEEEE, per germline. This CDR3 is 15 amino acids long. CDR3 sequence (DNA): TGTGCCAGCAGCAAACGACAGGTCGGGAACACTGAAGCTTTCTTT. This sequence encodes CASSKRQVGNTEAFF.

The gene calls are TRBV7-2 and TRBJ1-4, with 10 positions matching TRBD1. Germline V gene data show CDR1 as SGHTA and CDR2 as FQGNSA. This CDR3 comprises 15 residues. Unmatched junction bases numbered 5, after V lost 5 bases and J lost 5 bases. The CDR3: CASSTPGQGNEKLFF. In DNA, the CDR3 is TGTGCCAGCAGCACCCCGGGACAGGGGAATGAAAAACTGTTTTTT.

This chain links TRBV6-5 with TRBJ2-3, with a weak D call TRBD1 (7 bases). The CDR3 totals 15 residues. Germline V gene sequence: CDR1 MNHEY, CDR2 SVGAGI. V lost 5 bases and J 0 bases, leaving 12 bases between the germline ends. CDR3: CASSVEGASTDTQYF. Here the CDR3 DNA reads TGTGCCAGCAGTGTGGAGGGGGCAAGCACAGATACGCAGTATTTT.

This chain links TRBV4-1 with TRBJ2-5; D gene ambiguous. The CDR3 runs to 15 residues. V was cut by 1 base and J by 1 base, with 10 bases left in between. Germline V gene sequence: CDR1 MGHRA, CDR2 YSYEKL. The CDR3 reads CASSQVWQSQETQYF. The DNA for the CDR3 is TGCGCCAGCAGCCAAGTCTGGCAGTCCCAAGAGACCCAGTACTTC.

This chain joins TRBV7-8 and TRBJ2-3; 12 nucleotides line up with TRBD2. CDR1 is SGHVS, CDR2 FQNEAQ, per germline. The CDR3 totals 17 residues. V lost 3 bases, J lost 2 bases, and 6 bases stayed unmatched. CDR3 in DNA: TGTGCCAGCAGCTTCCGACGACTAGCGGGAGACACAGATACGCAGTATTTT. Amino acids: CASSFRRLAGDTDTQYF.

In the case of this clone: The same CDR3 arises from other DNA sequences in this sample as well. The rearrangement uses TRBV5-6 and TRBJ1-1; D remains ambiguous. This CDR3 has 13 amino acids. V lost 4 bases, J lost 1 base, and 8 bases lay in between. The germline CDR1 and CDR2 sequences are SGHDT and YYEEEE. The CDR3 DNA reads TGTGCCAGCAGCCTAGAAAGGAACACTGAAGCTTTCTTT. Residues: CASSLERNTEAFF. The full variable domain, with the rest looked up from reference TRBV5-6 and TRBJ1-1, is DAGVTQSPTHLIKTRGQQVTLRCSPKSGHDTVSWYQQALGQGPQFIFQYYEEEERQRGNFPDRFSGHQFPNYSSELNVNALLLGDSALYLCASSLERNTEAFFGQGTRLTVV.

The chain has TRBV6-5 and TRBJ2-7; 7 nucleotides align to TRBD1. The V segment lost 7 bases and the J segment 5 bases; nucleotides outside the gene matches: 5. The CDR3 contains 12 residues. Looked up from germline, CDR1 is MNHEY and CDR2 is SVGAGI. The CDR3 reads CASTGTAHEQYF. As DNA, the CDR3 is TGTGCCAGCACCGGGACAGCCCACGAGCAGTACTTC.

The V and J genes are TRBV5-1 and TRBJ2-1, with D possibly matching TRBD1 (5 bases). The CDR3 is 14 amino acids. Trimming removed 0 bases from V and 6 bases from J, with 10 bases in between. The germline V gene has CDR1 SGHRS and CDR2 YFSETQ. The DNA of the CDR3 is TGCGCCAGCAGCTTGGGGGGCGGCCTCAATGAGCAGTTCTTC. Its translation is CASSLGGGLNEQFF.

This clone has just one count. The junction departs from germline at one end; a sequencing error may be responsible. Other nucleotide sequences from this sample produce the same CDR3. The chain couples TRBV9 to TRBJ2-5; TRBD2 agrees at 7 bases. This CDR3 spans 17 amino acids. Germline V gene lookup returns CDR1 SGDLS and CDR2 YYNGEE. The CDR3 protein is CASSVAGLADGQETQYF. DNA for the CDR3: TGCGCCAGCAGCGTAGCTGGGCTAGCGGATGGTCAAGAGACCCAGTACTTC.

This clone was picked up a small number of times. The V gene is TRBV5-4, the J gene TRBJ2-2; maybe TRBD1 (6 bases). This CDR3 is 16 amino acids long. Trimming pared 4 bases from V and 3 bases from J, leaving 16 bases between. The germline gives CDR1 SGHNT, CDR2 YYREEE (reference sequence). Here the CDR3 DNA reads TGTGCCAGCAGCCCAACCGGGACACTTGACACCGGGGAGCTGTTTTTT. This sequence encodes CASSPTGTLDTGELFF. The full variable domain, its missing parts supplied by reference TRBV5-4 and TRBJ2-2, is ETGVTQSPTHLIKTRGQQVTLRCSSQSGHNTVSWYQQALGQGPQFIFQYYREEENGRGNFPPRFSGLQFPNYSSELNVNALELDDSALYLCASSPTGTLDTGELFFGEGSRLTVL.

This sequence joins TRBV5-1 and TRBJ2-7; TRBD2 matches at 7 bases. The CDR3 runs 14 residues. J gave up 5 bases and V 4 bases, and 9 bases lay outside the gene matches. CDR1 and CDR2 from the germline V gene are SGHRS and YFSETQ. CDR3 amino acids: CASSPRRGTNEQYF. The CDR3 DNA reads as TGCGCCAGCAGCCCACGGCGGGGGACCAACGAGCAGTACTTC. The entire variable domain, with the rest obtained from reference TRBV5-1 and TRBJ2-7, is as follows: KAGVTQTPRYLIKTRGQQVTLSCSPISGHRSVSWYQQTPGQGLQFLFEYFSETQRNKGNFPGRFSGRQFSNSRSEMNVSTLELGDSALYLCASSPRRGTNEQYFGPGTRLTVT.